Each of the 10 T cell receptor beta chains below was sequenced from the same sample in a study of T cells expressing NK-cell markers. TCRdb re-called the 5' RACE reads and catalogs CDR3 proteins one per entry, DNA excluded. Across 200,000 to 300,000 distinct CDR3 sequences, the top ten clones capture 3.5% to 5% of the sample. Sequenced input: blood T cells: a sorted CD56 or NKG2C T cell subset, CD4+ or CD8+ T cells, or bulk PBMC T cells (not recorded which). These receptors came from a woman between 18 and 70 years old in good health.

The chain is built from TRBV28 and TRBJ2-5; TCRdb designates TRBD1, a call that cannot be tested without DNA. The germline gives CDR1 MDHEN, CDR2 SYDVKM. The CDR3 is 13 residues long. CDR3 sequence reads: CASSPGGRAAQYF.

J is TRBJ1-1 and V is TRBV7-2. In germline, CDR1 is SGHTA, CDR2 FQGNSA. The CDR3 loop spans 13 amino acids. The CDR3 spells CASSFRANTEAFF. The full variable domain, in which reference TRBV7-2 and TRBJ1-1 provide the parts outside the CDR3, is GAGVSQSPSNKVTEKGKDVELRCDPISGHTALYWYRQSLGQGLEFLIYFQGNSAPDKSGLPSDRFSAERTGGSVSTLTIQRTQQEDSAVYLCASSFRANTEAFFGQGTRLTVV.

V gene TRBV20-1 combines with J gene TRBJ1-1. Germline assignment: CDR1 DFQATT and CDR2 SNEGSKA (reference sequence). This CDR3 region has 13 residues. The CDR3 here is CSARPSLNTEAFF.

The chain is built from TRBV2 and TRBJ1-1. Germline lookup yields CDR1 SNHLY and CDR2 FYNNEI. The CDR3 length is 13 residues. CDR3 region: CASSEELSTEAFF.

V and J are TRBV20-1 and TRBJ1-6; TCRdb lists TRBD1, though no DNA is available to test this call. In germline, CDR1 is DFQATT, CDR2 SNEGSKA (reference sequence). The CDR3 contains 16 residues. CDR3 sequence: CSAAGQTSSYNSPLHF.

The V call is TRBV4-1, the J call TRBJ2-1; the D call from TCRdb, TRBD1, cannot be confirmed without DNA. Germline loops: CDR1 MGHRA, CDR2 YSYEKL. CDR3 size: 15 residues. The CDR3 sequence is CASSQVSGGAGEQFF.

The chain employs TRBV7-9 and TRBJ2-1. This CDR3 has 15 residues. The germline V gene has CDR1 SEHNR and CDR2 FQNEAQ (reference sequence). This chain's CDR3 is CASSAGWGLYNEQFF.

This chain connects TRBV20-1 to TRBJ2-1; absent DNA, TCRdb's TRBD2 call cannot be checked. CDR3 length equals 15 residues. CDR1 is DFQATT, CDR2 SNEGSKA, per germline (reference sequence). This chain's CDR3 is CSARDWQGGTGEQFF.

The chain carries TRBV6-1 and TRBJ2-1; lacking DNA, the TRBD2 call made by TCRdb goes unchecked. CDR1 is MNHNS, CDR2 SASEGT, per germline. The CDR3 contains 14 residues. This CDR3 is CASRQAGGRIGQFF.

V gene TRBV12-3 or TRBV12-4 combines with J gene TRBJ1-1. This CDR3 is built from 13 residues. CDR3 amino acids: CASSRTDNTEAFF.